This T cell receptor (beta chain) was documented in a study of T cells in Graves' hyperthyroidism and ophthalmopathy. The wider study: Blood from the periphery was taken at initial diagnosis, before any treatment.

Amplification of TCR beta CDR3 regions was performed using RNA transcripts as template. HTBI primers were used for first-round RT-PCR of the TCR CDR3. TCRdb analysed the multiplex PCR reads with MiXCR anew, one entry per CDR3 protein. The sample holds hundreds of thousands of distinct CDR3 sequences, roughly 40% seen once. Newly diagnosed hyperthyroidism patients aged 18 to 65 years had disease lasting under 2 months. This CDR3 has 14 residues. V was clipped by 4 bases and J by 9 bases, with 19 bases between them. This clonotype was observed a few times. The TCR sequence derives from a man between 18 and 29 years old with Graves' hyperthyroidism. The sequenced sample consisted of blood. The V and J genes are TRBV12-3 or TRBV12-4 and TRBJ2-7; weak D call: TRBD2 (5 bases). CDR3 DNA: TGTGCCAGCAGTTACGGCGAGGACTCAAAGAGGCAGTACTTC. This encodes CASSYGEDSKRQYF.